This T cell receptor beta chain derives from a study of T cells in Graves' hyperthyroidism and ophthalmopathy. This clonotype was seen more than once but under ten times. The antigen is undetermined. Since a much larger clone is just one base distant, this may be a read error. Each patient was aged 18 to 65 and had newly diagnosed hyperthyroidism of under 2 months' duration. Authors of the study amplified TCR beta CDR3 regions from RNA transcripts. HTBI primers were used for first-round RT-PCR of the TCR CDR3. TCRdb reanalysed the multiplex PCR reads using MiXCR and keeps one entry per CDR3 protein. The sample includes 250,000 to 300,000 distinct CDR3 sequences, roughly 15% of them seen just once. Study-wide findings and caveats: Classification by a 13 V-J model distinguished ophthalmopathy from stable hyperthyroidism.

The clonotype originates from a woman aged 50 to 65 with Graves' hyperthyroidism that later progressed to Graves' ophthalmopathy. Sequencing was done on a sample of blood.

The chain's CDR3 is CASSSTGDPTDTQHF. The DNA for the CDR3 is TGTGCCAGCAGTTCAACAGGGGACCCCACAGATACGCAGCATTTT. This chain links TRBV28 with TRBJ2-3; TRBD1 matches at 7 bases. The J call is uncertain, as TRBJ1-5 better fits the DNA end. Germline V lookup: CDR1 MDHEN, CDR2 SYDVKM. The CDR3 covers 15 residues.